This T cell receptor (beta chain) was sequenced during a study of cytomegalovirus exposure and HLA in healthy donors. Study-wide context: A prior analysis found 117 million unique TCR beta sequences from 170 million or so T cells.

The CDR3 loop spans 13 amino acids. Germline CDR1 reads SGHRS; CDR2 reads YFSETQ. The ends were cut back, 0 bases at V and 6 bases at J, with 9 bases in the middle. As to this clone: Antigen: not known.

The PCR was carried out with 60 Vbeta primers and 13 Jbeta primers. Generated by immunoSEQ multiplex PCR, the TCRdb table keeps only in-frame clones and is missing some. The sample shows 52,000 or so clones, over 60% of them seen only once. Findings and caveats of the study: In vitro experiments confirmed that a few CMV-associated chains were specific for CMV antigens. A missense DCLRE1C variant was associated with V- and J-gene trimming of TCR beta chains in a later analysis, and an independent cohort replicated the association. Sequences of the TCR beta chain were said to predict the HLA-A and HLA-B alleles of most subjects accurately.

Material for sequencing was PBMCs. The chain joins TRBV5-1 to TRBJ1-1; D unresolved. The clonotype was recovered from a woman in her forties in good health and CMV-seropositive. The CDR3 DNA follows: TGCGCCAGCAGCTTGGACGGAGGTCCTGAAGCTTTCTTT. The encoded protein is CASSLDGGPEAFF.